The 3 T cell receptor beta chains below all came from one sample that was sequenced in a study of neoadjuvant anti-PD-1 for oral cavity cancer. Only in-frame clones appear in the TCRdb table, and some are missing; sequencing was by immunoSEQ multiplex PCR. This sample yields 10,000 or so clones, of which 65% to 80% are seen a single time; about 8.5% belongs to the top ten. Sequences were derived from tumor tissue, sampled before nivolumab (anti-PD-1) treatment. These receptors originate from a person between 40 and 85 years old with oral cavity squamous cell carcinoma.

The chain links TRBV18 to TRBJ2-5; 8 bases align to TRBD2. V was pared by 0 bases and J by 8 bases, with 11 bases of the junction left unmatched. This CDR3 contains 16 residues. CDR1 is KGHSH and CDR2 is LQKENI in the germline V gene. CDR3 loop: CASSPPSSLAGQTQYF. CDR3 in DNA: TGTGCCAGCTCACCACCGTCGTCCCTAGCGGGCCAAACCCAGTACTTC. The whole variable domain, filled in from reference TRBV18 and TRBJ2-5, reads NAGVMQNPRHLVRRRGQEARLRCSPMKGHSHVYWYRQLPEEGLKFMVYLQKENIIDESGMPKERFSAEFPKEGPSILRIQQVVRGDSAAYFCASSPPSSLAGQTQYFGPGTRLLVL.

The chain is built from TRBV20-1 and TRBJ2-4, with no clear D. The CDR3 loop spans 10 amino acids. Germline V gene lookup returns CDR1 DFQATT and CDR2 SNEGSKA (reference sequence). V was trimmed by 6 bases and J by 8 bases, leaving 8 bases between them. The CDR3 reads CSAKWDIQYF. CDR3 DNA sequence: TGCAGTGCCAAGTGGGACATTCAGTACTTC.

This clone came up a few times. This sequence joins TRBV7-2 and TRBJ1-5; D call uncertain. Between the trimmed V and J ends, which lost 5 bases and 0 bases, there was a span of 8 bases. This CDR3 comprises 14 residues. CDR1 is SGHTA and CDR2 is FQGNSA in the germline V gene. Here the CDR3 DNA reads TGTGCCAGCAGCACCTCATATAGCAATCAGCCCCAGCATTTT. It encodes CASSTSYSNQPQHF.